This T cell receptor (beta chain) appears in the sequencing data of a study of T cell responses to AZD1222 COVID-19 vaccine. Whole-study findings and limits: With dominance at 160-218 and 743-854, vaccine-associated CD4 TCRs spanned spike. Donors were mostly white British, more females; clonal diversity possibly underestimated.

The J segment lost 5 bases and the V segment lost 7 bases, leaving 12 bases of the junction unmatched. Germline V gene lookup returns CDR1 SNHLY and CDR2 FYNNEI. The CDR3 runs to 16 residues. Note on this clone: The antigen remains undetermined.

Sequencing was performed with immunoSEQ multiplex PCR; in TCRdb, only in-frame clones are kept and a portion is missing. This sample carries about 130,000 clones, approximately 91% of them seen once, and the ten largest clones take approximately 1.1%. The origin of this receptor is an adult who received the AZD1222 COVID-19 vaccine. The gene calls are TRBV2 and TRBJ2-5, with TRBD2 identical over 11 bases. Sequencing was performed on peripheral blood, taken 28 days after the second AZD1222 dose. CDR3: CASKRRTSGRGETQYF. In nucleotides, the CDR3 is TGTGCCAGCAAACGTAGAACTAGCGGGAGAGGGGAGACCCAGTACTTC.